A single sample gave rise to the 16 T cell receptor beta chains below, sequenced in a study of human T cells and chemical hapten exposure (dated by TCRdb to the early 2020s). The library was built by means of RACE. The sequencing machine was a NextSeq 500. TCRdb took the public reads, trimmed them with fastp at Q25, ran MiXCR for clone calling and kept in-frame beta chains. Rows are unified per CDR3 protein, each entry keeping the most common DNA and genes. This sample is represented by more than 300,000 distinct CDR3 sequences; 4% to 6% of them were singletons. Approximately 2.8% of the sample is taken by the ten largest. The time point tag for this specimen amounts to: pre-sensitization, week 0. The treatment or condition label for this specimen denotes: therapeutic diphenylcyclopropenone sensitization with weekly scalp DPC. This sample comprised whole blood, obtained in connection with sensitization to the hapten diphenylcyclopropenone (DPC). All receptors come from a woman aged 50 to 60 with alopecia areata. Some clones in this sample may be carry-over from other donors' samples.

The DNA for the CDR3 is TGTGCCAGCAGTCAAACACGAAAGAACACTGAAGCTTTCTTT. It yields the protein CASSQTRKNTEAFF. This chain uses TRBV12-3 or TRBV12-4 with TRBJ1-1; D not certain. The CDR3 spans 14 residues. V lost 5 bases and J lost 1, with 11 bases in between.

The chain uses TRBV20-1 and TRBJ1-2; D is unresolved. The ends were cut back, 3 bases at V and 4 bases at J, with 12 bases in the middle. Germline assignment: CDR1 DFQATT and CDR2 SNEGSKA (reference sequence). The CDR3 runs 13 residues. CDR3 amino acids: CSASEGVIYGYTF. For the CDR3, the DNA is TGCAGTGCTAGCGAGGGCGTGATCTATGGCTACACCTTC.

This chain joins TRBV19 and TRBJ1-1, with 7 positions matching TRBD1. Trimming took 6 bases from V and 3 from J; bases not matched to a gene: 4. The germline V gene has CDR1 LNHDA and CDR2 SQIVND (reference sequence). The CDR3 sequence is 13 residues long. The CDR3 here is CASSMTGHTEAFF. CDR3 nucleotides: TGTGCCAGTAGCATGACAGGGCACACTGAAGCTTTCTTT.

This sequence joins TRBV27 and TRBJ1-5, with 7 bases lining up with TRBD1. Germline CDR1 and CDR2: MNHEY and SMNVEV (reference sequence). The CDR3 runs 14 residues. V lost 4 bases and J lost 4; bases outside the gene matches: 4. The CDR3 sequence is CASSYGQENQPQHF. CDR3 DNA: TGTGCCAGCAGTTACGGACAGGAGAATCAGCCCCAGCATTTT.

Turning to this clonotype: A much larger clone sits a single nucleotide away, making a read error possible. The chain has TRBV11-3 and TRBJ2-3; D gene unclear. This CDR3 contains 14 residues. Trimming removed 3 bases from V and 2 bases from J, with 9 bases in between. The germline CDR1 and CDR2 sequences are SGHNT and YENEEA. In DNA, the CDR3 is TGTGCCAGCAGCTTGGAACGGAACACAGATACGCAGTATTTT. As protein: CASSLERNTDTQYF.

The chain has TRBV11-2 and TRBJ1-3; D not certain. The V and J ends lost 4 bases and 1 base respectively, with 20 bases between them. This CDR3 has 18 amino acids. Germline CDR1 SGHAT, CDR2 FQNNGV. CDR3 residues: CASSSLRAGRESGNTIYF. As DNA, the CDR3 is TGTGCCAGCAGCTCACTTCGCGCCGGGCGCGAGTCTGGAAACACCATATATTTT.

In this sample, this clonotype turned up a few times. This sequence joins TRBV10-3 and TRBJ2-7; 8 nucleotides align to TRBD1. V lost 6 bases and J lost 5; bases outside the gene matches: 6. The CDR3 extends over 13 amino acids. Germline CDR1 and CDR2: ENHRY and SYGVKD. The CDR3 is CAISSGQGNEQYF. The CDR3 DNA reads as TGTGCCATCAGCTCCGGACAGGGCAACGAGCAGTACTTC.

This chain connects TRBV29-1 to TRBJ2-4, with D unclear. Trimming pared 7 bases from V and 0 bases from J, leaving 13 bases between. This CDR3 has 14 amino acids. CDR1 and CDR2 (germline): SQVTM, ANQGSEA. CDR3 loop: CSAEEAVAKNIQYF. DNA for the CDR3: TGCAGCGCCGAAGAGGCAGTAGCCAAAAACATTCAGTACTTC.

This chain joins TRBV30 and TRBJ1-6; 7 positions match TRBD1. CDR1 and CDR2 (germline): GTSNPN, SVGIG (reference sequence). After removal of 3 bases from V and 7 bases from J, the junction contained 3 bases not matched to a gene. This CDR3 spans 13 amino acids. This CDR3 reads CAWRGDRNSPLHF. In nucleotides, the CDR3 is TGTGCCTGGAGGGGGGACAGAAATTCACCCCTCCACTTT.

This clonotype came up many times. The chain employs TRBV12-3 or TRBV12-4 and TRBJ1-5, with D perhaps TRBD1 (6 bases). This CDR3 region has 16 residues. Between the trimmed V and J ends, which lost 5 bases and 2 bases, there was a span of 16 bases. The DNA of the CDR3 is TGTGCCAGCAGTCCCGACAACAGGGTCGGCAATCAGCCCCAGCATTTT. Translated, it gives CASSPDNRVGNQPQHF.

This clonotype was observed a few times. The V call is TRBV10-3, the J call TRBJ2-2; 8 bases are a match to TRBD1. The CDR3 covers 14 residues. V trimming: 10 bases; J trimming: 7 bases; junction bases outside the gene matches: 11. Germline values: CDR1 ENHRY, CDR2 SYGVKD. The CDR3 protein is CATCRGQGNGELFF. In DNA form, the CDR3 reads TGTGCCACCTGTCGCGGACAGGGTAACGGGGAGCTGTTTTTT.

The rearrangement links TRBV27 to TRBJ2-7; D may be TRBD1 (6 bases). Trimming took 6 bases from V and 2 from J, leaving 14 bases between them. The CDR3 length is 14 residues. CDR1 and CDR2 from the germline V gene are MNHEY and SMNVEV (reference sequence). This CDR3 reads CASSLWGTPYEQYF. In DNA form, the CDR3 reads TGTGCCAGCAGCTTGTGGGGGACACCCTACGAGCAGTACTTC.

This clonotype was picked up a small number of times. The chain carries TRBV20-1 and TRBJ1-4, with a tentative D call TRBD1 (6 bases). The germline V and J ends were trimmed by 5 bases and 4 bases, with 14 bases remaining between them. The CDR3 totals 14 residues. The germline V gene has CDR1 DFQATT and CDR2 SNEGSKA (reference sequence). The CDR3 DNA sequence: TGCAGTGCTCGTAAGACAGGTTATAATGAAAAACTGTTTTTT. This translates into CSARKTGYNEKLFF.

This chain uses TRBV7-3 with TRBJ1-1; 8 bases align to TRBD1. This CDR3 is 15 amino acids long. The trim removed 1 base at V and 7 bases at J, leaving 8 bases unmatched. Germline loops: CDR1 SGHTA, CDR2 FQGTGA. The CDR3 DNA reads as TGTGCCAGCAGCTTAATGGCCGGACAGGGTAGTGAAGCTTTCTTT. Protein sequence: CASSLMAGQGSEAFF.

This clonotype was counted between two and nine times. V usage is TRBV20-1 and J usage is TRBJ1-5; 8 nucleotides line up with TRBD1. The length of the CDR3 is 14 residues. The ends lost 6 bases at V and 3 bases at J; junction bases unmatched: 7. The V gene's germline CDR1 is DFQATT and CDR2 SNEGSKA (reference sequence). The CDR3 spells CSASGTGINQPQHF. The CDR3 DNA reads TGCAGTGCAAGCGGGACAGGCATCAATCAGCCCCAGCATTTT.

The CDR3 region is CASNLTGETGNQPQHF. CDR3 bases: TGTGCCAGTAATCTTACAGGGGAGACGGGCAATCAGCCCCAGCATTTT. The chain has TRBV11-2 and TRBJ1-5; 7 nucleotides line up with TRBD1. The CDR3 runs to 16 residues. CDR1 and CDR2 from the germline V gene are SGHAT and FQNNGV. Trimming at V came to 9 bases and at J to 2 bases, leaving 13 bases not matched to a gene.